These T cell receptor beta chains were read from a single sample in a study of T cell repertoires in cytomegalovirus infection. Their target antigens are unknown. TCRdb called the reads again in MiXCR, with one record for every CDR3 protein. The sample carries just under 500,000 distinct CDR3 sequences, roughly a third recorded once. The sample was cultured PBMCs, taken from culture after CMV antigen stimulation. These receptors all come from a human donor in good health (CMV status not recorded). Some clones in this sample may be carry-over from other donors' samples. Each CDR3 is given with its conserved first and last residue. Fields, in order: clone size, D gene, J gene, V gene, CDR3 protein, CDR3 DNA. The D gene is left open where the match is weak. Where a row states a size, it is once, few, many or the class of an expanded clone; other rows omit it.

clone size: many
D gene: NA
J gene: TRBJ2-5
V gene: TRBV7-2
CDR3 protein: CASSFRVAVGLARGRETQYF
CDR3 DNA: TGTGCCAGCAGCTTCCGCGTGGCGGTAGGATTGGCGCGAGGTCGCGAGACCCAGTACTTC

clone size: NA
D gene: NA
J gene: TRBJ2-7
V gene: TRBV20-1
CDR3 protein: CSARDPGPHEQYF
CDR3 DNA: TGCAGTGCTAGAGATCCAGGGCCTCACGAGCAGTACTTC

clone size: NA
D gene: TRBD1
J gene: TRBJ2-7
V gene: TRBV6-2/TRBV6-3
CDR3 protein: CASSFHGTGGRVQYF
CDR3 DNA: TGTGCCAGCAGTTTTCACGGGACAGGGGGCCGTGTGCAGTACTTC

clone size: NA
D gene: TRBD2
J gene: TRBJ2-1
V gene: TRBV24-1
CDR3 protein: CATSAASGRYNEQFF
CDR3 DNA: TGTGCCACCAGTGCGGCTAGCGGGAGGTACAATGAGCAGTTCTTC

clone size: NA
D gene: NA
J gene: TRBJ2-6
V gene: TRBV19
CDR3 protein: CASSATGSGANVLTF
CDR3 DNA: TGTGCCAGTAGCGCTACAGGCTCTGGGGCCAACGTCCTGACTTTC

clone size: few
D gene: TRBD1
J gene: TRBJ1-1
V gene: TRBV14
CDR3 protein: CASSHPRTGVETEAFF
CDR3 DNA: TGTGCCAGCAGCCATCCAAGAACAGGGGTTGAGACTGAAGCTTTCTTT

clone size: few
D gene: TRBD1
J gene: TRBJ2-1
V gene: TRBV12-3/TRBV12-4
CDR3 protein: CASSLAGTGGEFF
CDR3 DNA: TGTGCCAGCAGTTTAGCCGGGACAGGGGGCGAATTCTTC

clone size: NA
D gene: NA
J gene: TRBJ1-5
V gene: TRBV19
CDR3 protein: CASRTPGTYNQPQHF
CDR3 DNA: TGTGCCAGTAGAACTCCCGGGACCTACAATCAGCCCCAGCATTTT

clone size: NA
D gene: TRBD2
J gene: TRBJ2-1
V gene: TRBV5-1
CDR3 protein: CASSLGTSRSYNEQFF
CDR3 DNA: TGCGCCAGCAGCTTGGGGACTAGCCGATCCTACAATGAGCAGTTCTTC

clone size: NA
D gene: TRBD1
J gene: TRBJ2-2
V gene: TRBV4-2
CDR3 protein: CASSQTGTHTGELFF
CDR3 DNA: TGTGCCAGCAGCCAGACAGGGACCCACACCGGGGAGCTGTTTTTT

clone size: few
D gene: TRBD2
J gene: TRBJ2-3
V gene: TRBV7-9
CDR3 protein: CASSPRTSGTSRWGTDTQYF
CDR3 DNA: TGTGCCAGCAGCCCAAGGACTAGCGGGACCAGTAGGTGGGGCACAGATACGCAGTATTTT

clone size: NA
D gene: NA
J gene: TRBJ2-3
V gene: TRBV7-6
CDR3 protein: CASSPWPEDTQYF
CDR3 DNA: TGTGCTAGCAGCCCCTGGCCTGAGGATACGCAGTATTTT

clone size: few
D gene: NA
J gene: TRBJ2-3
V gene: TRBV29-1
CDR3 protein: CSVEGQLTDTQYF
CDR3 DNA: TGCAGCGTTGAAGGACAGCTCACAGATACGCAGTATTTT

clone size: many
D gene: NA
J gene: TRBJ2-1
V gene: TRBV7-9
CDR3 protein: CASSNRVGEQFF
CDR3 DNA: TGTGCCAGCAGCAACAGGGTGGGTGAGCAGTTCTTC

clone size: few
D gene: NA
J gene: TRBJ2-1
V gene: TRBV6-2/TRBV6-3
CDR3 protein: CASRPRGLGYNEQFF
CDR3 DNA: TGTGCCAGCAGACCCCGGGGGCTAGGCTACAATGAGCAGTTCTTC

clone size: NA
D gene: NA
J gene: TRBJ2-7
V gene: TRBV6-2/TRBV6-3
CDR3 protein: CAIQRGDRTYEQYF
CDR3 DNA: TGTGCCATACAGAGGGGGGATCGAACCTACGAGCAGTACTTC

clone size: many
D gene: TRBD2
J gene: TRBJ2-5
V gene: TRBV7-2
CDR3 protein: CASSFGTSGGTGGTQYF
CDR3 DNA: TGTGCCAGCAGCTTCGGGACTAGCGGGGGCACGGGGGGGACCCAGTACTTC

clone size: NA
D gene: TRBD1
J gene: TRBJ2-5
V gene: TRBV24-1
CDR3 protein: CATSDQPTGGVETQYF
CDR3 DNA: TGTGCCACCAGTGATCAACCGACAGGGGGCGTAGAGACCCAGTACTTC

clone size: few
D gene: NA
J gene: TRBJ2-2
V gene: TRBV20-1
CDR3 protein: CSARARGTGELFF
CDR3 DNA: TGCAGTGCTAGAGCAAGGGGGACCGGGGAGCTGTTTTTT

clone size: NA
D gene: NA
J gene: TRBJ2-1
V gene: TRBV19
CDR3 protein: CASSIDRAPHEQFF
CDR3 DNA: TGTGCCAGTAGTATAGACAGGGCTCCCCATGAGCAGTTCTTC

clone size: NA
D gene: NA
J gene: TRBJ1-2
V gene: TRBV25-1
CDR3 protein: CASSGDFYGYTF
CDR3 DNA: TGTGCCAGCAGTGGGGACTTCTATGGCTACACCTTC

clone size: NA
D gene: NA
J gene: TRBJ2-5
V gene: TRBV10-3
CDR3 protein: CAISESAGLVNQETQYF
CDR3 DNA: TGTGCCATCAGTGAGTCGGCAGGCCTAGTAAATCAAGAGACCCAGTACTTC

clone size: few
D gene: TRBD2
J gene: TRBJ2-1
V gene: TRBV11-3
CDR3 protein: CASSSPTSGPSPFF
CDR3 DNA: TGTGCCAGCAGCTCCCCCACTAGCGGTCCTAGCCCGTTCTTC

clone size: many
D gene: NA
J gene: TRBJ1-1
V gene: TRBV25-1
CDR3 protein: CASSDWGLNTEAFF
CDR3 DNA: TGTGCCAGCAGTGACTGGGGCTTGAACACTGAAGCTTTCTTT

clone size: NA
D gene: NA
J gene: TRBJ1-2
V gene: TRBV19
CDR3 protein: CASSIIRAYGYTF
CDR3 DNA: TGTGCCAGTAGTATAATCAGGGCCTATGGCTACACCTTC

clone size: many
D gene: TRBD2
J gene: TRBJ2-5
V gene: TRBV4-3
CDR3 protein: CASSHSYGRGIAGVQETQYF
CDR3 DNA: TGCGCCAGCAGCCATTCCTACGGCAGGGGAATAGCGGGAGTACAAGAGACCCAGTACTTC

clone size: NA
D gene: TRBD1
J gene: TRBJ2-3
V gene: TRBV4-2
CDR3 protein: CASSQIQGVTDTQYF
CDR3 DNA: TGTGCCAGCAGCCAAATACAGGGGGTCACAGATACGCAGTATTTT

clone size: NA
D gene: TRBD1
J gene: TRBJ2-3
V gene: TRBV12-3/TRBV12-4
CDR3 protein: CASTAGDRGADTQYF
CDR3 DNA: TGTGCCAGCACCGCCGGGGACAGGGGTGCAGATACGCAGTATTTT

clone size: once
D gene: NA
J gene: TRBJ2-3
V gene: TRBV7-9
CDR3 protein: CASSLSSASTDTQYF
CDR3 DNA: TGTGCCAGCAGCCTCTCTAGCGCTAGCACAGATACGCAGTATTTT

clone size: many
D gene: TRBD2
J gene: TRBJ2-3
V gene: TRBV7-2
CDR3 protein: CASSLEGRGTDTQYF
CDR3 DNA: TGTGCCAGCAGCTTAGAGGGGAGGGGCACAGATACGCAGTATTTT

clone size: NA
D gene: NA
J gene: TRBJ1-2
V gene: TRBV15
CDR3 protein: CATSTRQTGYGYTF
CDR3 DNA: TGTGCCACCAGCACTAGACAGACCGGCTATGGCTACACCTTC

clone size: NA
D gene: NA
J gene: TRBJ1-6
V gene: TRBV11-2
CDR3 protein: CASSLGQPRNSALHF
CDR3 DNA: TGTGCCAGCAGCTTAGGGCAACCCCGGAATTCGGCCCTCCACTTT

clone size: few
D gene: NA
J gene: TRBJ2-1
V gene: TRBV4-1
CDR3 protein: CASSQGTGVANEQFF
CDR3 DNA: TGCGCCAGCAGCCAAGGGACGGGAGTGGCCAATGAGCAGTTCTTC

clone size: few
D gene: TRBD1
J gene: TRBJ2-7
V gene: TRBV18
CDR3 protein: CASSPEGDRWGEQYF
CDR3 DNA: TGTGCCAGCTCACCAGAAGGGGACAGATGGGGCGAGCAGTACTTC

clone size: NA
D gene: NA
J gene: TRBJ1-4
V gene: TRBV4-1
CDR3 protein: CASSYGEIFATNEKLFF
CDR3 DNA: TGCGCCAGCAGCTACGGGGAGATTTTTGCAACTAATGAAAAACTGTTTTTT

clone size: NA
D gene: TRBD2
J gene: TRBJ2-2
V gene: TRBV7-2
CDR3 protein: CASSPSGGDLDTGELFF
CDR3 DNA: TGTGCCAGCAGCCCCAGCGGGGGGGATCTGGACACCGGGGAGCTGTTTTTT

clone size: many
D gene: NA
J gene: TRBJ2-1
V gene: TRBV7-2
CDR3 protein: CASSLMGAGVQYEQFF
CDR3 DNA: TGTGCCAGCAGCCTGATGGGGGCGGGAGTTCAATATGAGCAGTTCTTC

clone size: NA
D gene: NA
J gene: TRBJ2-5
V gene: TRBV7-8
CDR3 protein: CASSLAAREGGTQYF
CDR3 DNA: TGTGCCAGCAGCTTAGCGGCCCGGGAAGGAGGGACCCAGTACTTC

clone size: NA
D gene: TRBD2
J gene: TRBJ2-5
V gene: TRBV20-1
CDR3 protein: CSANIGGAETQYF
CDR3 DNA: TGCAGTGCCAATATCGGGGGGGCGGAGACCCAGTACTTC

clone size: NA
D gene: NA
J gene: TRBJ1-5
V gene: TRBV15
CDR3 protein: CATSRDQGTSNQPQHF
CDR3 DNA: TGTGCCACCAGCAGAGATCAGGGCACTAGCAATCAGCCCCAGCATTTT

clone size: NA
D gene: NA
J gene: TRBJ1-2
V gene: TRBV12-3/TRBV12-4
CDR3 protein: CASSLVRGASGYTF
CDR3 DNA: TGTGCCAGCAGTTTAGTTCGGGGGGCGAGTGGCTACACCTTC

clone size: NA
D gene: TRBD1
J gene: TRBJ2-1
V gene: TRBV29-1
CDR3 protein: CSAMGQGSYNEQFF
CDR3 DNA: TGCAGCGCCATGGGACAGGGGTCCTACAATGAGCAGTTCTTC

clone size: NA
D gene: TRBD2
J gene: TRBJ2-1
V gene: TRBV28
CDR3 protein: CASRGGPGEQFF
CDR3 DNA: TGTGCCAGCAGGGGAGGGCCGGGTGAGCAGTTCTTC

clone size: once
D gene: TRBD2
J gene: TRBJ2-1
V gene: TRBV6-4
CDR3 protein: CASSRSPTSGGLNEQFF
CDR3 DNA: TGTGCCAGCAGTCGGTCCCCCACTAGCGGGGGCCTGAATGAGCAGTTCTTC

clone size: many
D gene: NA
J gene: TRBJ2-1
V gene: TRBV11-2
CDR3 protein: CASSLDPGKSSYNEQFF
CDR3 DNA: TGTGCCAGCAGCTTGGACCCGGGAAAGAGCTCCTACAATGAGCAGTTCTTC

clone size: many
D gene: TRBD2
J gene: TRBJ2-5
V gene: TRBV19
CDR3 protein: CASSGLAERQETQYF
CDR3 DNA: TGTGCCAGTAGTGGACTAGCGGAGCGGCAAGAGACCCAGTACTTC

clone size: NA
D gene: NA
J gene: TRBJ2-1
V gene: TRBV7-8
CDR3 protein: CASSWGSREQFF
CDR3 DNA: TGTGCCAGCAGCTGGGGAAGCCGTGAGCAGTTCTTC

clone size: few
D gene: NA
J gene: TRBJ2-3
V gene: TRBV7-2
CDR3 protein: CASTLFGDTDTQYF
CDR3 DNA: TGTGCCAGCACCCTTTTTGGAGACACAGATACGCAGTATTTT

clone size: NA
D gene: TRBD1
J gene: TRBJ1-2
V gene: TRBV4-3
CDR3 protein: CASSQDGGRGSYYGYTF
CDR3 DNA: TGCGCCAGCAGCCAAGATGGGGGCAGGGGGTCCTACTATGGCTACACCTTC

clone size: many
D gene: NA
J gene: TRBJ2-1
V gene: TRBV7-2
CDR3 protein: CASSGDHSREQFF
CDR3 DNA: TGTGCCAGCAGCGGGGACCACTCTCGAGAGCAGTTCTTC

clone size: NA
D gene: NA
J gene: TRBJ2-1
V gene: TRBV7-9
CDR3 protein: CASSGGRSSYNEQFF
CDR3 DNA: TGTGCCAGCTCCGGAGGGCGTAGCTCCTACAATGAGCAGTTCTTC

clone size: NA
D gene: TRBD1
J gene: TRBJ2-5
V gene: TRBV14
CDR3 protein: CASSPRTGGQETQYF
CDR3 DNA: TGTGCCAGCAGCCCCCGGACAGGGGGACAGGAGACCCAGTACTTC

clone size: NA
D gene: TRBD2
J gene: TRBJ2-1
V gene: TRBV6-2/TRBV6-3
CDR3 protein: CASSYLASGSIYNEQFF
CDR3 DNA: TGTGCCAGCAGTTACCTGGCTAGCGGGAGTATATACAATGAGCAGTTCTTC

clone size: few
D gene: TRBD2
J gene: TRBJ2-2
V gene: TRBV7-2
CDR3 protein: CASSLSGRQNTGELFF
CDR3 DNA: TGTGCCAGCAGCTTAAGCGGGAGGCAGAACACCGGGGAGCTGTTTTTT

clone size: NA
D gene: TRBD2
J gene: TRBJ2-2
V gene: TRBV7-6
CDR3 protein: CASSLETSSSLAGELFF
CDR3 DNA: TGTGCCAGCAGCTTAGAGACTAGCAGTTCTCTTGCCGGGGAGCTGTTTTTT

clone size: NA
D gene: NA
J gene: TRBJ2-1
V gene: TRBV19
CDR3 protein: CASSVRGAFNEQFF
CDR3 DNA: TGTGCCAGCAGCGTCAGGGGGGCGTTTAATGAGCAGTTCTTC

clone size: NA
D gene: NA
J gene: TRBJ2-1
V gene: TRBV12-5
CDR3 protein: CASGLVLGGTYNEQFF
CDR3 DNA: TGTGCTAGTGGTTTGGTCCTCGGCGGCACCTACAATGAGCAGTTCTTC